The sample holds many counts of the clone carrying this T cell receptor beta chain. This sample is drawn from a study of T cell clones after liver transplantation. At the level of the study: Patients counted as tolerant after at least one year off all immunosuppression, enzymes not exceeding twice normal.

The data were produced by immunoSEQ multiplex PCR, yet TCRdb's version contains in-frame clones alone and is incomplete. The sample lists roughly 55,000 clones; about 69% were seen once. This specimen consisted of CD4+ T cells from blood, obtained roughly 56 months after liver transplant. This clonotype was sampled from a human patient who received a liver transplant. Some T cells here may be from the graft donor.

CDR3 DNA sequence: TGTGCCAGCAGCTTGCAAAGGATGAACACTGAAGCTTTCTTT. Translation gives CASSLQRMNTEAFF. The chain links TRBV5-5 to TRBJ1-1; no definite D call. Trimming stripped 1 base from V and 0 bases from J, with 7 bases between. Germline V gene sequence: CDR1 SGHKS, CDR2 YYEKEE (reference sequence). This CDR3 has 14 amino acids.